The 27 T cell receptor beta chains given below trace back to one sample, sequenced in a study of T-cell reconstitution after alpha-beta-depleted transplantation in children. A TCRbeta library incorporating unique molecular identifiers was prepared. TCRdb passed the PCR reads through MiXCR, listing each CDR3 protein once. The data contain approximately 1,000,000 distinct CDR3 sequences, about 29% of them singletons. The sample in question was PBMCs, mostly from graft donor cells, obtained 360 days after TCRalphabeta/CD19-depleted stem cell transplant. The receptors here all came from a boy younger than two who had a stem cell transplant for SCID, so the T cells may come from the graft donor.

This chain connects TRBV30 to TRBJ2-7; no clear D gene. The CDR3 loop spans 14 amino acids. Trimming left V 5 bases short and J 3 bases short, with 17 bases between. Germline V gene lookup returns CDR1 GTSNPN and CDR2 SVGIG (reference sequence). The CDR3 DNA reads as TGTGCCTGGTCCCTCCGGACCCACTTCTACGAGCAGTACTTC. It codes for CAWSLRTHFYEQYF.

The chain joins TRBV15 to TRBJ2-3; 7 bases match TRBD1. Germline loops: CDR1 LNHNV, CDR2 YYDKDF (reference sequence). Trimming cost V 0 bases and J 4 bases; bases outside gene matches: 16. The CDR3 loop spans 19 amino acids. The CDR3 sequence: CATSRDVRATGPRPDTQYF. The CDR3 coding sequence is TGTGCCACCAGCAGAGATGTGCGGGCGACAGGGCCACGACCAGATACGCAGTATTTT.

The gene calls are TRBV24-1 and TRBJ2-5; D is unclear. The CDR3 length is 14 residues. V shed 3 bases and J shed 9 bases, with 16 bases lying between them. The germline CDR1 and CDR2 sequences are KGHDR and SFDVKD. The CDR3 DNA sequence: TGTGCCACCAGTGATATCCGGGCGCCCGTGGCCCAGTACTTC. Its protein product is CATSDIRAPVAQYF.

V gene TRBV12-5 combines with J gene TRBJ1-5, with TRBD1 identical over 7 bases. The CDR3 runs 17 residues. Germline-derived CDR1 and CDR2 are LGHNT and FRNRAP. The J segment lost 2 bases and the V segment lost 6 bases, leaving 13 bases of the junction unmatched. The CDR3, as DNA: TGTGCTAGTGGCTTGAGCCTCGGACAGGTTGGCAATCAGCCCCAGCATTTT. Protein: CASGLSLGQVGNQPQHF.

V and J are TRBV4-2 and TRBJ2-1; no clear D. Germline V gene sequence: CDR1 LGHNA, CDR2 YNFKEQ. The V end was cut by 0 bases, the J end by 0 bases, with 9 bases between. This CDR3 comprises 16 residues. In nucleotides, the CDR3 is TGTGCCAGCAGCCAAGAGACTCGAAGCTCCTACAATGAGCAGTTCTTC. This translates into CASSQETRSSYNEQFF.

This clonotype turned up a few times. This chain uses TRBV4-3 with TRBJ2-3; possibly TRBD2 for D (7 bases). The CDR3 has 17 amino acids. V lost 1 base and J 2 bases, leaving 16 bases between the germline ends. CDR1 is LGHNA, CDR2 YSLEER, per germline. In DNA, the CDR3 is TGCGCCAGCAGCCAAGCGGCAGCCGGGGGGCCCACAGATACGCAGTATTTT. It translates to CASSQAAAGGPTDTQYF.

The CDR3 region is CASSPEGYSNQPQHF. The CDR3, as DNA: TGTGCCAGCAGCCCGGAGGGATATAGCAATCAGCCCCAGCATTTT. The V gene is TRBV27, the J gene TRBJ1-5; D is ambiguous. The ends were cut back, 6 bases at V and 0 bases at J, with 12 bases in the middle. The CDR3 has 15 amino acids. The germline V gene has CDR1 MNHEY and CDR2 SMNVEV (reference sequence).

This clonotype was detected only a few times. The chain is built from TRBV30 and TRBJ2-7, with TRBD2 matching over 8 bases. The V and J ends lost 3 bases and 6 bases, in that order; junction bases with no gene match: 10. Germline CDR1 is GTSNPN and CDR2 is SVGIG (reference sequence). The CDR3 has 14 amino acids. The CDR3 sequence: CAWSRSGGRSEQYF. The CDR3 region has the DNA TGTGCCTGGAGCCGGAGCGGGGGCCGAAGCGAGCAGTACTTC.

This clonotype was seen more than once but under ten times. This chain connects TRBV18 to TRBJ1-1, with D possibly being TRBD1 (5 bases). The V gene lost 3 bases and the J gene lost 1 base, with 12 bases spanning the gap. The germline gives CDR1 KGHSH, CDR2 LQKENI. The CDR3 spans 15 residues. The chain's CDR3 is CASSPGLGRNTEAFF. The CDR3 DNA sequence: TGTGCCAGCTCACCTGGTCTGGGACGGAACACTGAAGCTTTCTTT.

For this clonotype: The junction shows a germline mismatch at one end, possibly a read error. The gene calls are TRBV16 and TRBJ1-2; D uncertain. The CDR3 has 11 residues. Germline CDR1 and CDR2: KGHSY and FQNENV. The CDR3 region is CASSQYEGRDF. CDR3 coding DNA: TGTGCCAGCAGCCAATATGAGGGAAGGGACTTC.

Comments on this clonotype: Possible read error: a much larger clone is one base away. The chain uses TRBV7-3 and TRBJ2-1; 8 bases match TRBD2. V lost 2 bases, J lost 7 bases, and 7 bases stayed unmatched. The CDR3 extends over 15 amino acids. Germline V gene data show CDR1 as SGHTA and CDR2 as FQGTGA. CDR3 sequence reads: CASSLDGGAGNEQFF. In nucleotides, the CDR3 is TGTGCCAGCAGCTTAGACGGGGGGGCCGGGAATGAGCAGTTCTTC. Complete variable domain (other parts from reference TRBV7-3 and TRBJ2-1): GAGVSQTPSNKVTEKGKYVELRCDPISGHTALYWYRQSLGQGPEFLIYFQGTGAADDSGLPNDRFFAVRPEGSVSTLKIQRTERGDSAVYLCASSLDGGAGNEQFFGPGTRLTVL.

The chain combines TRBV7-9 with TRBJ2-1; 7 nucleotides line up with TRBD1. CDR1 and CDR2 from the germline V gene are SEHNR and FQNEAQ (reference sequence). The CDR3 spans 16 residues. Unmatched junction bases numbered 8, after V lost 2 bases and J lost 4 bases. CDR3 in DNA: TGTGCCAGCAGCTTAACCCGACAGGGATATTACAATGAGCAGTTCTTC. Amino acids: CASSLTRQGYYNEQFF.

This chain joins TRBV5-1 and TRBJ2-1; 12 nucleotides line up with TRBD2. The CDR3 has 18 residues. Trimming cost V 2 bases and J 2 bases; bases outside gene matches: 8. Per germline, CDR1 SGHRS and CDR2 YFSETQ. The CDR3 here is CASSFPASGGAAYNEQFF. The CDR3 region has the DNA TGCGCCAGCAGCTTTCCGGCTAGCGGGGGGGCGGCCTACAATGAGCAGTTCTTC.

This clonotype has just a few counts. CDR3 DNA sequence: TGTGCCATCGGGGTGAGGGACCCCCTCACAGATACGCAGTATTTT. Its protein product is CAIGVRDPLTDTQYF. This sequence joins TRBV10-3 and TRBJ2-3; D might be TRBD1 or TRBD2, each matching 5 bases. The CDR3 runs to 15 residues. The germline CDR1 and CDR2 sequences are ENHRY and SYGVKD. V shed 8 bases and J shed 2 bases, with 17 bases lying between them.

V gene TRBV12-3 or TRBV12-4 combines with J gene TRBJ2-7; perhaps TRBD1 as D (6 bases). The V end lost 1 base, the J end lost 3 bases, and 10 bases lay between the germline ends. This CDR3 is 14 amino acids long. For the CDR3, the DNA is TGTGCCAGCAGTTTAGGGACAGAAGTCTACGAGCAGTACTTC. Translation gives CASSLGTEVYEQYF.

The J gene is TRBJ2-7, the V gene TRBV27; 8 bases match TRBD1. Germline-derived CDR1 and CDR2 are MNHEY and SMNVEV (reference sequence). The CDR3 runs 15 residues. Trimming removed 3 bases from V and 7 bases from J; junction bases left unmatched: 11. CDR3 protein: CASSFGRGPVGEQYF. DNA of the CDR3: TGTGCCAGCAGTTTTGGCAGGGGGCCCGTGGGGGAGCAGTACTTC.

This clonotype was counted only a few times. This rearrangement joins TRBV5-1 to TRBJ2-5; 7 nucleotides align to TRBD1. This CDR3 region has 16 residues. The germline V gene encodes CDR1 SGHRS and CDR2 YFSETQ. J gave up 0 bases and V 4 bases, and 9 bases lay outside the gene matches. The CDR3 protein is CASSATGRGNQETQYF. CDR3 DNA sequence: TGCGCCAGCAGCGCGACAGGGCGAGGGAACCAAGAGACCCAGTACTTC.

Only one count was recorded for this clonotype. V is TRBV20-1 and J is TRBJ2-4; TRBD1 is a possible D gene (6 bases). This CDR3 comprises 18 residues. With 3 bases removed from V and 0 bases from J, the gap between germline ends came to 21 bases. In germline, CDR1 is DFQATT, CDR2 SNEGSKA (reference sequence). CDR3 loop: CSARVLGGPLLAKNIQYF. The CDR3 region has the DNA TGCAGTGCTAGGGTACTAGGGGGACCCCTTCTAGCCAAAAACATTCAGTACTTC.

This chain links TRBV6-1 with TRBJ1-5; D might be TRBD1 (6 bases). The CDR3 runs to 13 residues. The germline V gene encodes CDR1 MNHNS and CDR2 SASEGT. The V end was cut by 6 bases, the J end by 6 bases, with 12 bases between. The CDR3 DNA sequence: TGTGCCAGCAGGCAGGGGTTGGTTCAGCCCCAGCATTTT. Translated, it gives CASRQGLVQPQHF.

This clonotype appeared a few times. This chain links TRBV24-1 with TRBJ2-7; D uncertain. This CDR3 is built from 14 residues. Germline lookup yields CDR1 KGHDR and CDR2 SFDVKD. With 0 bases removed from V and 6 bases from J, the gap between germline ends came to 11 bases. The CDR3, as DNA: TGTGCCACCAGTGATTTGCATCCAGACGGCGAGCAGTACTTC. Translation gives CATSDLHPDGEQYF.

CDR3: CASIGQGAYEQYF. The CDR3 DNA sequence: TGCGCCAGCATCGGACAGGGAGCCTACGAGCAGTACTTC. The chain joins TRBV10-2 to TRBJ2-7, with 8 bases fitting TRBD1. Looked up from germline, CDR1 is WSHSY and CDR2 is SAAADI. V was pared by 7 bases and J by 2 bases, with 4 bases of the junction left unmatched. The CDR3 is 13 residues long.

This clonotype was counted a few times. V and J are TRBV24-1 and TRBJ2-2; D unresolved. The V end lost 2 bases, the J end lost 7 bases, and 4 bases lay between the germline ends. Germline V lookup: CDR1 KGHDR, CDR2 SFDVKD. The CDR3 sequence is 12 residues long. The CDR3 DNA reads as TGTGCCACCAGTGATTATGGCGGGGAGCTGTTTTTT. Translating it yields CATSDYGGELFF.

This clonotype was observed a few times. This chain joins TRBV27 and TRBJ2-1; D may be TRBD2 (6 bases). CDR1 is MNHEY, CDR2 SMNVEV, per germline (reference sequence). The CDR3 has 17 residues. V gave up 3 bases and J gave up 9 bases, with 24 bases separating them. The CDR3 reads CASSFQQGTSLTSEQFF. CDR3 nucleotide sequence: TGTGCCAGCAGTTTTCAACAAGGGACTTCTCTGACGAGTGAGCAGTTCTTC.

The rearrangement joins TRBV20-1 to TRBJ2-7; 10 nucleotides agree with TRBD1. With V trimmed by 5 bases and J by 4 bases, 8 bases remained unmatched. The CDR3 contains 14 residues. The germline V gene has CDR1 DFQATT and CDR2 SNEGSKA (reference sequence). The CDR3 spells CSAHNPGQGYEQYF. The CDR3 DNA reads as TGCAGTGCTCATAACCCGGGACAGGGGTACGAGCAGTACTTC.

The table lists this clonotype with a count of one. The CDR3 DNA sequence: TGCAGTGCTAGAGAGGGGTATGGGCCCCAGCATTTT. Its protein is CSAREGYGPQHF. The rearrangement uses TRBV20-1 and TRBJ1-5, with unresolved D. This CDR3 is built from 12 residues. Trimming took off 0 bases at V and 9 bases at J, with 9 bases between the two ends. CDR1 is DFQATT, CDR2 SNEGSKA, per germline (reference sequence).

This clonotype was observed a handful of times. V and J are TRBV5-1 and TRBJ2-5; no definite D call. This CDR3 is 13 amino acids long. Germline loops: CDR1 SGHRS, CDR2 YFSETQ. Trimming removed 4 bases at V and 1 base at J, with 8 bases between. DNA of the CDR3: TGCGCCAGCAGCCAAGGGTTCCAAGAGACCCAGTACTTC. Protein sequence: CASSQGFQETQYF.

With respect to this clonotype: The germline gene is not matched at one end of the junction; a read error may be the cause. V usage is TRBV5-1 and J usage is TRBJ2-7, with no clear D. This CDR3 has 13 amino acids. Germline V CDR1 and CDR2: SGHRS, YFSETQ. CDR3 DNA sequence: TGTGCCAGCAGCCCGGGTAGTACCTACGAGCAGTACTTC. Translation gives CASSPGSTYEQYF. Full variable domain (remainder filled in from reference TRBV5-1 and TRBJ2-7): KAGVTQTPRYLIKTRGQQVTLSCSPISGHRSVSWYQQTPGQGLQFLFEYFSETQRNKGNFPGRFSGRQFSNSRSEMNVSTLELGDSALYLCASSPGSTYEQYFGPGTRLTVT.